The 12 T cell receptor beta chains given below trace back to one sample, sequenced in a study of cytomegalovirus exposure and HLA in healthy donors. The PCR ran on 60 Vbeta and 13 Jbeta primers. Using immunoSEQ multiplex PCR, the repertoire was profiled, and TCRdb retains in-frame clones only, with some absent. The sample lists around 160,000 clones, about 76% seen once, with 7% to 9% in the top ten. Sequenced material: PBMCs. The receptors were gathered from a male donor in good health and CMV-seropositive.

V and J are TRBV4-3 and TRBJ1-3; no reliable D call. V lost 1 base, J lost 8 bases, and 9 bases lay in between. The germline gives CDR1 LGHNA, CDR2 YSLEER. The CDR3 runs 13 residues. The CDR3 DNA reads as TGCGCCAGCAGCCAAGCAAGGGAGGACACCATATATTTT. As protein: CASSQAREDTIYF.

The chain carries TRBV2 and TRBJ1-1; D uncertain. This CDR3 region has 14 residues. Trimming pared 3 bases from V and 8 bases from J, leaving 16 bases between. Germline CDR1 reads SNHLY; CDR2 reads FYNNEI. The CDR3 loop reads CASSEAAKKAEAFF. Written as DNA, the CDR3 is TGTGCCAGCAGTGAGGCAGCGAAAAAGGCGGAAGCTTTCTTT.

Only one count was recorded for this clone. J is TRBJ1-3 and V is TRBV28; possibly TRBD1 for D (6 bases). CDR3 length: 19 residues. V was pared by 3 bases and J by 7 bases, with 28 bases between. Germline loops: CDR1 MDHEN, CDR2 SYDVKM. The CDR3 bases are TGTGCCAGCAGTTTGGGTCTCCAGACAGGCTCCCTTCGAGGGAACACCATATATTTT. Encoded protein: CASSLGLQTGSLRGNTIYF. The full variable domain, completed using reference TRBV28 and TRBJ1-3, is DVKVTQSSRYLVKRTGEKVFLECVQDMDHENMFWYRQDPGLGLRLIYFSYDVKMKEKGDIPEGYSVSREKKERFSLILESASTNQTSMYLCASSLGLQTGSLRGNTIYFGEGSWLTVV.

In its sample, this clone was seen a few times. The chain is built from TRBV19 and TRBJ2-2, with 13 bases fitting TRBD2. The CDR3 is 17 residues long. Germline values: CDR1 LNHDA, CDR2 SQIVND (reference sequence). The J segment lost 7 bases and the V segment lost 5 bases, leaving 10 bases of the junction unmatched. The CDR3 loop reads CASSPTSGGASSGELFF. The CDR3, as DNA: TGTGCCAGTAGTCCTACTAGCGGGGGGGCCTCTAGCGGGGAGCTGTTTTTT.

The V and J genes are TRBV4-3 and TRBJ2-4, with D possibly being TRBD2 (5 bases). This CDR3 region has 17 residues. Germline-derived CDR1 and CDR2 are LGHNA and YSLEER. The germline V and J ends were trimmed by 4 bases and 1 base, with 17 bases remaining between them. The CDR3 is CASSLTQSGWAKNIQYF. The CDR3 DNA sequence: TGCGCCAGCAGCCTCACGCAGAGCGGCTGGGCCAAAAACATTCAGTACTTC.

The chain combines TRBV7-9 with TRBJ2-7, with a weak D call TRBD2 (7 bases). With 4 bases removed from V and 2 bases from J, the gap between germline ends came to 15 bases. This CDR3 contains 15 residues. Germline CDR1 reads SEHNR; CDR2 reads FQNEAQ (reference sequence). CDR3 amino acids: CASSSLTGGPYEQYF. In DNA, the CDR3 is TGTGCCAGCAGCTCCTTAACGGGGGGCCCCTACGAGCAGTACTTC.

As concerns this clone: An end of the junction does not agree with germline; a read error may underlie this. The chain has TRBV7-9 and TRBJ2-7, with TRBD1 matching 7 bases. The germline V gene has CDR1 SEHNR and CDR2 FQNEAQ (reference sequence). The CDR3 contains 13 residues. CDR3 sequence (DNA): TGTTCCAGCAGCTACGGGACAGCCTACGAGCAGTACTTC. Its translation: CSSSYGTAYEQYF.

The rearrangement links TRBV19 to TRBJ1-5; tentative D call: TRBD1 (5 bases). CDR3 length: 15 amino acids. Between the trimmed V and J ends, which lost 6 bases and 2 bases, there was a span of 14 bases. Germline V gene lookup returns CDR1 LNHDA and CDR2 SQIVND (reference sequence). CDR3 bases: TGTGCCAGTAGCGCCAGGGAGGCGGGCAATCAGCCCCAGCATTTT. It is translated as CASSAREAGNQPQHF.

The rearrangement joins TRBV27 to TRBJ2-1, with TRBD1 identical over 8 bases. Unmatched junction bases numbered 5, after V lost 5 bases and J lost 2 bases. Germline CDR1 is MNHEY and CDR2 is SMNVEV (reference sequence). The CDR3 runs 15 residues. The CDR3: CASSPRGLTYNEQFF. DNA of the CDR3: TGTGCCAGCAGTCCCAGGGGGCTGACCTACAATGAGCAGTTCTTC.

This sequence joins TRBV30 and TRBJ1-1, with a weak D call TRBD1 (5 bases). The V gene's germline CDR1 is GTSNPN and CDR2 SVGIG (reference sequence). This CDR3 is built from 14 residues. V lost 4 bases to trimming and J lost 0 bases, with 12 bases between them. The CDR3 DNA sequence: TGTGCCTGGAATGAGTTAGGGGTGAACACTGAAGCTTTCTTT. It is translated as CAWNELGVNTEAFF.

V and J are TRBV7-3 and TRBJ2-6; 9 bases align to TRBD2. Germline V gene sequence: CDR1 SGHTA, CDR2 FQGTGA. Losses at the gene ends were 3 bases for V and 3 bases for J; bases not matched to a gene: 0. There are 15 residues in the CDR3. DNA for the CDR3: TGTGCCAGCAGCTTTAGCGGGGGTGGGGCCAACGTCCTGACTTTC. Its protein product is CASSFSGGGANVLTF.

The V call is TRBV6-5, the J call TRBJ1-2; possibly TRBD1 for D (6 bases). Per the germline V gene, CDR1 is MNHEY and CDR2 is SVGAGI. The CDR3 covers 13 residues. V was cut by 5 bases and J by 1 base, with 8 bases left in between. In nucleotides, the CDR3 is TGTGCCAGCAGTCTCAGGGGTAACTATGGCTACACCTTC. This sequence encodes CASSLRGNYGYTF.